Listed below are T cell receptor beta chains from one sample, sequenced in a study of identical twins. TCRdb re-called the 5' RACE reads with MiXCR, one entry per CDR3 protein. Of roughly 700,000 distinct CDR3 sequences listed, 8.6% are singletons. Separately, the same data were catalogued under a study of yellow fever vaccine responses in identical twins.

Sequenced input: PBMCs. The receptor set was obtained from a woman aged 18-29 years in good health. Both conserved end residues are part of each CDR3. Fields, in order: D gene, J gene, clone size, V gene, CDR3 protein, CDR3 DNA. The D gene is left open where the match is weak. A row's size may be missing; if present it is once, few, many or a size class.

d_gene: -; j_gene: TRBJ2-1; abundance: -; v_gene: TRBV28; CDR3aa: CASSIRQTYPYNEQFF; CDR3nt: TGTGCCAGCAGTATCCGACAGACCTATCCCTACAATGAGCAGTTCTTC
d_gene: -; j_gene: TRBJ2-1; abundance: -; v_gene: TRBV9; CDR3aa: CASSVSSGYSYNEQFF; CDR3nt: TGTGCCAGCAGCGTATCAAGCGGGTACTCCTACAATGAGCAGTTCTTC
d_gene: -; j_gene: TRBJ1-6; abundance: few; v_gene: TRBV28; CDR3aa: CASGYRDNSPLHF; CDR3nt: TGTGCCAGTGGCTACAGGGATAATTCACCCCTCCACTTT
d_gene: TRBD2; j_gene: TRBJ2-5; abundance: -; v_gene: TRBV7-9; CDR3aa: CASSPRAGTGTQYF; CDR3nt: TGTGCCAGCAGCCCGCGAGCGGGAACCGGGACCCAGTACTTC
d_gene: -; j_gene: TRBJ2-2; abundance: few; v_gene: TRBV18; CDR3aa: CASSPSRQRVSGELFF; CDR3nt: TGTGCCAGCTCACCTTCGAGACAGAGGGTTTCCGGGGAGCTGTTTTTT
d_gene: -; j_gene: TRBJ1-5; abundance: few; v_gene: TRBV6-4; CDR3aa: CASSDRINQPQHF; CDR3nt: TGTGCCAGCAGTGACAGAATCAATCAGCCCCAGCATTTT
d_gene: -; j_gene: TRBJ2-7; abundance: -; v_gene: TRBV6-2/TRBV6-3; CDR3aa: CASSYVSLDKEQYF; CDR3nt: TGTGCCAGCAGTTACGTCTCATTAGACAAGGAGCAGTACTTC
d_gene: -; j_gene: TRBJ2-3; abundance: -; v_gene: TRBV6-2/TRBV6-3; CDR3aa: CASTNDDISTDTQYF; CDR3nt: TGTGCCAGCACCAACGATGACATTAGCACAGATACGCAGTATTTT
d_gene: TRBD1; j_gene: TRBJ2-5; abundance: few; v_gene: TRBV7-3; CDR3aa: CASSSGQGHQETQYF; CDR3nt: TGTGCCAGCAGCTCCGGACAGGGGCACCAAGAGACCCAGTACTTC
d_gene: -; j_gene: TRBJ2-2; abundance: many; v_gene: TRBV4-2; CDR3aa: CASSQPGTLPRGGELFF; CDR3nt: TGTGCCAGCAGCCAACCAGGGACTCTCCCCCGAGGCGGGGAGCTGTTTTTT
d_gene: TRBD2; j_gene: TRBJ2-1; abundance: many; v_gene: TRBV15; CDR3aa: CATSKGLAGGDNEQFF; CDR3nt: TGTGCCACCAGCAAGGGACTAGCGGGGGGAGACAATGAGCAGTTCTTC
d_gene: TRBD2; j_gene: TRBJ2-7; abundance: -; v_gene: TRBV20-1; CDR3aa: CSASTLAGGGEQYF; CDR3nt: TGCAGTGCTAGTACGCTAGCGGGAGGTGGTGAGCAGTACTTC
d_gene: -; j_gene: TRBJ2-3; abundance: few; v_gene: TRBV5-6; CDR3aa: CASSLELAGYTDTQYF; CDR3nt: TGTGCCAGCAGCTTGGAGCTAGCAGGGTACACAGATACGCAGTATTTT
d_gene: -; j_gene: TRBJ2-1; abundance: few; v_gene: TRBV11-2; CDR3aa: CASSYLGNEQFF; CDR3nt: TGTGCCAGCAGCTACCTTGGCAATGAGCAGTTCTTC
d_gene: TRBD1; j_gene: TRBJ2-7; abundance: many; v_gene: TRBV4-1; CDR3aa: CASSPLGQPYEQYF; CDR3nt: TGCGCCAGCAGCCCCTTGGGACAGCCATACGAGCAGTACTTC